This entry describes one TCR beta chain. Libraries were prepared by immunoSEQ multiplex PCR; TCRdb keeps only in-frame clonotypes and omits some of them. Of about 300,000 clones in the sample, around 87% were seen once. These data belong to a study of blood T cell repertoires in COVID-19. This CDR3 region has 15 residues. The V and J ends lost 2 bases and 4 bases respectively, with 13 bases between them. Germline V CDR1 and CDR2: SGDLS, YYNGEE. The origin of this receptor is a man aged 70 or older with acute or convalescent COVID-19. Sequences were obtained from peripheral blood. The chain recombines TRBV9 with TRBJ2-1; possible D gene TRBD1, 6 bases. CDR3: CASSVQLTGYNEQFF. CDR3 nucleotide sequence: TGTGCCAGCAGCGTTCAGCTGACAGGTTACAATGAGCAGTTCTTC. The variable domain in full, completed from reference TRBV9 and TRBJ2-1, reads DSGVTQTPKHLITATGQRVTLRCSPRSGDLSVYWYQQSLDQGLQFLIQYYNGEERAKGNILERFSAQQFPDLHSELNLSSLELGDSALYFCASSVQLTGYNEQFFGPGTRLTVL.